The rows below give T cell receptor beta chains drawn from one sample of a study of blood T cell repertoires in COVID-19. Some clones are missing from TCRdb's copy, which holds only in-frame ones; the method was immunoSEQ multiplex PCR. The sample lists some 240,000 clones; about 90% were seen once. The specimen sequenced was peripheral blood. The receptors stem from a woman aged 55-75 years with COVID-19, enrolled during active disease. CDR3s include the opening cysteine and the closing phenylalanine or tryptophan. D genes are given only for firm matches. Expanded clones get a size class; other rows say once, few or many, or leave the size out.

clone_size j_call d_call v_call cdr3_nt cdr3_aa
- TRBJ1-4 TRBD1 TRBV19 TGTGCCAGTAGTATCCCGACAGGGGATGAAAAACTGTTTTTT CASSIPTGDEKLFF
- TRBJ1-3 TRBD1 TRBV7-3 TGTGCCAGCAGCCCCGGGACAGGGGTTACCGGAAACACCATATATTTT CASSPGTGVTGNTIYF
- TRBJ2-5 - TRBV5-4 TGTGCCAGCAGCTTGGCTGGTGAAGGCGGGAAGACCCAGTACTTC CASSLAGEGGKTQYF
- TRBJ1-5 - TRBV4-1 TGCGCCAGCAGCCAACTGGCGGGGTCCCGGCAGCCCCAGCATTTT CASSQLAGSRQPQHF
- TRBJ2-5 TRBD2 TRBV6-1 TGTGCCAGCAGTGAAAGGCGGCGGGGGAACCAAGAGACCCAGTACTTC CASSERRRGNQETQYF
- TRBJ2-7 TRBD2 TRBV5-6 TGTGCCAGCAGCCCGGGGGGGGACTACGAGCAGTACTTC CASSPGGDYEQYF
- TRBJ1-2 - TRBV19 TGTGCCAGTACCTCCCATGGTAGCTATGGCTACACCTTC CASTSHGSYGYTF
few TRBJ2-7 TRBD2 TRBV7-2 TGTGCCAGCAGCCCCAGAGCGGGGGGTCGGGCCTACGAGCAGTACTTC CASSPRAGGRAYEQYF
few TRBJ2-7 TRBD1 TRBV9 TGTGCCAGCAGCCCAACCACCGGGACAGGTGGTTACGAGCAGTACTTC CASSPTTGTGGYEQYF
- TRBJ1-5 TRBD1 TRBV5-6 TGTGCCAGCAGCTACTCTCGACAGGGTTATCAGCCCCAGCATTTT CASSYSRQGYQPQHF
- TRBJ1-1 TRBD1 TRBV5-8 TGTGCCAGCAGCCCGGGACAGGGAATTTCTAGAAACACTGAAGCTTTCTTT CASSPGQGISRNTEAFF
- TRBJ1-2 - TRBV21-1 TGTGCCAGCAGCAACCCCTACTACCCGGGACAGGGAAACAACTATGGCTACACCTTC CASSNPYYPGQGNNYGYTF
- TRBJ1-1 - TRBV10-2 TGCGCCAGCAGTGAGTCGGCAGCGAGTATGAACACTGAAGCTTTCTTT CASSESAASMNTEAFF
- TRBJ1-2 - TRBV4-2 TGTGCCAGCAGCCAAGAACCAGGGAATAGGGCGTATGGCTACACCTTC CASSQEPGNRAYGYTF
few TRBJ1-2 - TRBV28 TGTGCCAGTCGAGTACAGGCCGTAAACTATGGCTACACCTTC CASRVQAVNYGYTF
few TRBJ1-1 - TRBV18 TGTGCCAGCTCACCCGCCAGGGGCACTGAAGCTTTCTTT CASSPARGTEAFF
- TRBJ1-1 - TRBV6-2/TRBV6-3 TGTGCCAGCAGTTACTCGCGGGGTTACACTGAAGCTTTCTTT CASSYSRGYTEAFF
- TRBJ1-6 TRBD1 TRBV18 TGTGCCAGCTCACCAGGACAGGGAACGGGTTCACCCCTCCACTTT CASSPGQGTGSPLHF
- TRBJ1-2 - TRBV18 TGTGCCAGCTCACCACGGGGGGGGATCTATGGCTACACCTTC CASSPRGGIYGYTF
- TRBJ1-4 TRBD1 TRBV18 TGTGCCAGCTCACCAGGACAGGTTGATGTATTTGGTGAAAAACTGTTTTTT CASSPGQVDVFGEKLFF
few TRBJ1-5 - TRBV6-2/TRBV6-3 TGTGCCAGCAGTTACGAAGTCCTTAGAGCCCAGCCCCAGCATTTT CASSYEVLRAQPQHF
few TRBJ2-7 TRBD2 TRBV19 TGTGCCAGTAGTAGAACTAGCGGGGGGGGCGAGCAGTACTTC CASSRTSGGGEQYF
once TRBJ1-5 - TRBV15 TGTGCCACCAGCACCCCACCCCTGGACGGTCCTGGGGGGACCCAGCATTTT CATSTPPLDGPGGTQHF
- TRBJ1-2 - TRBV5-8 TGTGCCAGCAGCCCCCGGGGGGGTTTATGGGATGGCTACACCTTC CASSPRGGLWDGYTF
few TRBJ1-2 TRBD1 TRBV4-3 TGCGCCAGCAGCCAAGGGGGACAGGGAGGCTATGGCTACACCTTC CASSQGGQGGYGYTF
- TRBJ2-5 TRBD2 TRBV5-1 TGCGCCAGCGCCATCCGGGGGGGAGAGGAGGAGACCCAGTACTTC CASAIRGGEEETQYF
- TRBJ1-2 - TRBV30 TGTGCCTGGAGCCCTGTTAGAGGCTACACCTTC CAWSPVRGYTF
- TRBJ1-1 - TRBV7-2 TGTGCCAGCACCCTAGGGGTTGGGAACACTGAAGCTTTCTTT CASTLGVGNTEAFF
- TRBJ1-2 TRBD1 TRBV5-8 TGTGCCAGCAGCTTGGATCCGCTGGTCGGCAGGGGGATTTTCTATGGCTACACCTTC CASSLDPLVGRGIFYGYTF
- TRBJ2-7 TRBD1 TRBV19 TGTGCCAGTAGTATTACAGGGGGATCCTACGAGCAGTACTTC CASSITGGSYEQYF
- TRBJ2-5 - TRBV7-2 TGTGCCAGCAGCGCACAACCCGGTTGGAGCGGGGAGACCCAGTACTTC CASSAQPGWSGETQYF
- TRBJ2-2 - TRBV7-2 TGTGCCAGCAGCTTATACAGAAACACCGGGGAGCTGTTTTTT CASSLYRNTGELFF
- TRBJ1-1 TRBD1 TRBV19 TGTGCCAGCGGACAGGGGACGAACACTGAAGCTTTCTTT CASGQGTNTEAFF
- TRBJ1-2 - TRBV20-1 TGCAGTGCCGTCCACAGGGATGGCTACACCTTC CSAVHRDGYTF
- TRBJ1-4 TRBD1 TRBV19 TGTGCCAGTAGCCCCGGGACAGGAAGCCCAATCGCTAATGAAAAACTGTTTTTT CASSPGTGSPIANEKLFF
- TRBJ2-3 TRBD2 TRBV9 TGTGCCAGCAGCGGGGAGCGGGGCTCGCCGCTTCGCACAGATACGCAGTATTTT CASSGERGSPLRTDTQYF
once TRBJ2-7 TRBD2 TRBV9 TGTGCCAGCAGCGTAGGGGGAGGGGCCCCCTACGAGCAGTACTTC CASSVGGGAPYEQYF
- TRBJ2-7 - TRBV7-2 TGTGCCAGCAGCCCTAGCTACGAGCAGTACTTC CASSPSYEQYF
- TRBJ1-1 - TRBV2 TGTGCCAGCAGTGATGGGTGGAGTGAAGCTTTCTTT CASSDGWSEAFF
- TRBJ2-3 - TRBV3-1/TRBV3-2 TGTGCCAGCAGCCAAGATGGTCAGGATAGCACAGATACGCAGTATTTT CASSQDGQDSTDTQYF
- TRBJ2-7 TRBD2 TRBV7-2 TGTGCCAGCAGCTTAGTTATGGTTAGCGGGGTAAGCGAGCAGTACTTC CASSLVMVSGVSEQYF
- TRBJ2-7 TRBD2 TRBV19 TGTGCCAGTAGTAACGTAGCGGGGGGGCATCTGTTCGAGCAGTACTTC CASSNVAGGHLFEQYF
few TRBJ1-2 - TRBV18 TGTGCCAGCTCACCACGGGAGTCTCCCTTTTGGAGCTATGGCTACACCTTC CASSPRESPFWSYGYTF
once TRBJ1-6 - TRBV6-2/TRBV6-3 TGTGCCAGCACCCCAACCGGGGCACAGGGCTGGTCACCCCTCCACTTT CASTPTGAQGWSPLHF
- TRBJ2-7 - TRBV7-2 TGTGCCAGCAGCCCCGTTTTTGGGCGGGGGCCTGCCTACGAGCAGTACTTC CASSPVFGRGPAYEQYF
once TRBJ1-5 - TRBV5-1 TGCGCCAGCAGCTTGCAGTCAGGTCAGCCCCAGCATTTT CASSLQSGQPQHF
- TRBJ1-1 - TRBV7-3 TGTGCCAGCAGCTGGACAGAGAACACTGAAGCTTTCTTT CASSWTENTEAFF
- TRBJ1-1 - TRBV5-1 TGCGCCAGCAGGACGAACAGGAGACAGAACACTGAAGCTTTCTTT CASRTNRRQNTEAFF
- TRBJ2-2 - TRBV11-2 TGTGCCAGCAGCTTCGGGGTTGGCGGGGAGCTGTTTTTT CASSFGVGGELFF
- TRBJ1-1 TRBD1 TRBV6-2/TRBV6-3 TGTGCCAGCAGTCTCAGGGGGTGGAACACTGAAGCTTTCTTT CASSLRGWNTEAFF
- TRBJ1-2 - TRBV4-1 TGCGCCAGCAGCCCTGGTTGGGGACAAAAATTCACCTTC CASSPGWGQKFTF
- TRBJ1-2 - TRBV5-8 TGTGCCAGCAGCTTAAATCCGGGGTTTAACTATGGCTACACCTTC CASSLNPGFNYGYTF
- TRBJ2-4 - TRBV5-4 TGTGCCAGCAGCTTGGAGGGGAGGCAGGGGGAGGACATTCAGTACTTC CASSLEGRQGEDIQYF